This entry features one TCR beta chain sequence. Its binding antigen is unknown. No quality values exist for individual bases; no much larger clone is one base distant. TCRbeta CDR3 regions were amplified from genomic DNA by means of the immunoSEQ Assay, a bias-controlled multiplex PCR. As for the original processing: The number of nucleated cells in each sample was estimated from the amplification of reference gene primers within the assay. To quantify the absolute abundance of each unique TCRbeta CDR3 rearrangement, sequence reads were collapsed and filtered. Productive Simpson clonality was computed per sample as the square root of Simpson's diversity index over productive rearrangements. TCRdb took over this immuneACCESS table, retaining in-frame rearrangements with V and J assigned. Such tables are incomplete; in checked studies, under half of the missing clones stem from an unresolved V gene, and the remainder is unexplained. V, J and clone size were drawn from that table, and D and trimming were deduced from the DNA. This sample is represented by about 170,000 clones; 70% to 85% of them were singletons. 22% of the sample goes to the ten largest clones.

These data belong to a study of blood T cell repertoires in COVID-19 (dated by TCRdb to 2019 to 2021). Context from the whole study: Samples from collaborators originated in the United States, Italy and Spain and spanned both the acute and convalescent phases of COVID-19. The prospective study material was composed of cDNA or gDNA derived from T cells, B-cell-depleted T cells, or PBMCs. Subjects who had been exposed to COVID-19, were actively infected with it, or had recovered from it provided the deeply sampled blood TCRbeta repertoires that made up the dataset. A freely available public database, intended as a resource for researchers studying the immune response to SARS-CoV-2, is where the repertoires were released. Samples came from the ongoing ImmuneRACE study (first 160 participants) plus 1,254 subjects from 6 global collaborators. A de-identified subject ID, COVID-19 status, age in years and sex were almost always included in the sample metadata. Where HLA class I and class II types were available, the types were taken from metadata supplied by the sample provider, not from assay-based typing.

Broader findings and caveats from the paper: Clinical and demographic metadata were provided uncurated, with the amount varying by source and participant.

Each collaborating institution followed its own protocols to collect whole blood in K2EDTA tubes. For TCRbeta analysis, collaborator samples were shipped as frozen whole blood, as isolated PBMCs, or as DNA extracted from either sample type. V lost 2 bases and J lost 8 bases; the stretch between them is 12 bases long. CDR3 length: 13 amino acids, cysteine to phenylalanine. The read is trimmed to its CDR3 DNA, 39 bases read in frame from base 1. CDR1 MGHRA and CDR2 YSYEKL are derived from the germline V gene. Sequenced input: peripheral blood. The TCR was taken from a woman older than 75 with acute or convalescent COVID-19. In this chain, TRBV4-1 is recombined with TRBJ1-2, with the D gene too uncertain to name. CDR3 protein: CASSQSLGRGYTF. The DNA sequence follows: TGCGCCAGCAGCCAAAGTCTAGGTCGGGGCTACACCTTC.